Detailed here is one T cell receptor beta chain. The PCR contained 60 Vbeta and 13 Jbeta primers. Method: immunoSEQ multiplex PCR; TCRdb's copy keeps in-frame clones and lacks some. The data hold 100,000 to 120,000 clones, with around four fifths observed a single time. The CDR3 runs to 14 residues. Germline CDR1 reads WSHSY; CDR2 reads SAAADI. The V segment lost 5 bases and the J segment 4 bases; nucleotides outside the gene matches: 5. This entry comes from a study of cytomegalovirus exposure and HLA in healthy donors. The sequencing sample was made of PBMCs. The sequence was collected from a woman aged 55 to 70 in good health and CMV-seropositive. The J gene is TRBJ2-3, the V gene TRBV10-2; TRBD2 matches at 8 bases. CDR3 sequence reads: CASSTGGVADTQYF. In nucleotides, the CDR3 is TGCGCCAGCAGTACCGGGGGGGTGGCAGATACGCAGTATTTT.